This T cell receptor beta chain was sequenced for a study of T cell responses to AZD1222 COVID-19 vaccine. The overall study: Timing groups of about 4 and about 12 weeks for second doses were pooled. Study-wide findings and caveats: Spike as a whole was targeted by vaccine-associated CD4 TCRs, dominant at 160-218 and 743-854. Spike-specific TCR breadth and depth both grew after two AZD1222 doses.

Produced via immunoSEQ multiplex PCR; TCRdb's table is partial and in-frame only. The data hold 65,000 to 100,000 clones, with around 82% observed a single time. This clone has a handful of counts. The antigen is unknown. This clonotype was sampled from an adult in good health. The sample here was peripheral blood, taken on day 0 of AZD1222 vaccination.

CDR3 amino acids: CASRSGGTYEQYF. CDR3 DNA: TGTGCCAGCAGAAGCGGGGGAACCTACGAGCAGTACTTC. This chain joins TRBV7-8 and TRBJ2-7; 8 bases match TRBD2. The germline V gene has CDR1 SGHVS and CDR2 FQNEAQ. The V and J ends lost 6 bases and 2 bases, in that order; junction bases with no gene match: 3. The CDR3 covers 13 residues.